The rows below give T cell receptor beta chains drawn from one sample of a study of T cells after posttransplantation cyclophosphamide. Sequenced by immunoSEQ multiplex PCR; TCRdb stores in-frame clones only, minus some. Of fewer than 13,000 clones detected, about four fifths appear once; the ten largest clones hold about 4.9%. The material sequenced was PBMCs, taken after allogeneic stem cell transplant with posttransplant cyclophosphamide. The receptor source for this set is a female patient aged 45 to 65 who received an allogeneic stem cell transplant from a related donor, was CMV-positive, and had no GVHD. Some T cells may be graft donor cells. CDR3s include the opening cysteine and the closing phenylalanine or tryptophan. Fields, in order: CDR3 protein, CDR3 DNA, D gene, J gene, clone size, V gene. D genes are given only for firm matches. Clone size is stated in some rows and not others, as once, few, many or a class when expanded.

CDR3: CASSKEGDTIYF
DNA: TGTGCCAGCAGTAAAGAGGGGGACACCATATATTTT
D: NA
J: TRBJ1-3
size: NA
V: TRBV7-9

CDR3: CASSPGTSGGEGETQYF
DNA: TGCGCCAGCAGCCCTGGGACTAGCGGGGGCGAGGGGGAGACCCAGTACTTC
D: TRBD2
J: TRBJ2-5
size: NA
V: TRBV5-1

CDR3: CASSHRLVGQETQYF
DNA: TGTGCCAGCAGCCACCGACTAGTTGGGCAAGAGACCCAGTACTTC
D: NA
J: TRBJ2-5
size: NA
V: TRBV5-4

CDR3: CASSYSMQENSYEQYF
DNA: TGTGCCAGCAGTTACTCGATGCAGGAAAACTCCTACGAGCAGTACTTC
D: NA
J: TRBJ2-7
size: NA
V: TRBV6-6

CDR3: CASSDGPLTEAFF
DNA: TGTGCCAGCAGCGACGGGCCGCTCACTGAAGCTTTCTTT
D: NA
J: TRBJ1-1
size: NA
V: TRBV6-4

CDR3: CASSPGQSMNTEAFF
DNA: TGTGCCAGCAGTCCCGGACAGTCCATGAACACTGAAGCTTTCTTT
D: NA
J: TRBJ1-1
size: NA
V: TRBV27

CDR3: CASSSLSSGGDTQYF
DNA: TGTGCCAGCAGCTCCCTGTCTAGCGGGGGGGATACGCAGTATTTT
D: TRBD2
J: TRBJ2-3
size: few
V: TRBV7-2

CDR3: CANTRVVGETQYF
DNA: TGTGCCAACACGCGGGTGGTGGGGGAGACCCAGTACTTC
D: NA
J: TRBJ2-5
size: once
V: TRBV7-2

CDR3: CASSQDQGVGQPQHF
DNA: TGCGCCAGCAGCCAAGACCAGGGGGTTGGTCAGCCCCAGCATTTT
D: TRBD1
J: TRBJ1-5
size: NA
V: TRBV4-3

CDR3: CASSQLGQEQYF
DNA: TGTGCCAGCAGCCAGTTGGGGCAGGAGCAGTACTTC
D: NA
J: TRBJ2-7
size: NA
V: TRBV13

CDR3: CASSLEGQGGLSGQFF
DNA: TGCGCCAGCAGCTTGGAGGGCCAGGGCGGCCTTAGTGGGCAGTTCTTC
D: NA
J: TRBJ2-1
size: NA
V: TRBV5-1

CDR3: CASSLGGAGTGELFF
DNA: TGTGCCAGCAGTCTCGGGGGGGCCGGCACCGGGGAGCTGTTTTTT
D: TRBD2
J: TRBJ2-2
size: NA
V: TRBV28

CDR3: CASSVLGQGTGELFF
DNA: TGTGCCAGCAGCGTTTTAGGACAGGGGACCGGGGAGCTGTTTTTT
D: TRBD1
J: TRBJ2-2
size: NA
V: TRBV9

CDR3: CASGKGQGTLNQPQHF
DNA: TGTGCCAGCGGCAAAGGACAGGGGACACTCAATCAGCCCCAGCATTTT
D: TRBD1
J: TRBJ1-5
size: NA
V: TRBV5-8

CDR3: CASQTSGGVRTGELFF
DNA: TGCGCCAGCCAGACTAGCGGGGGGGTCAGAACCGGGGAGCTGTTTTTT
D: TRBD2
J: TRBJ2-2
size: NA
V: TRBV5-1

CDR3: CASSQDDRSYEQYF
DNA: TGCGCCAGCAGCCAAGATGACAGGAGCTACGAGCAGTACTTC
D: NA
J: TRBJ2-7
size: NA
V: TRBV4-3

CDR3: CASSSLRDRKGYTF
DNA: TGTGCCAGCAGCTCCTTAAGGGACAGAAAAGGCTACACCTTC
D: TRBD1
J: TRBJ1-2
size: NA
V: TRBV11-2

CDR3: CASSDGQGRNNSPLHF
DNA: TGTGCCAGCAGCGACGGACAGGGAAGAAATAATTCACCCCTCCACTTT
D: TRBD1
J: TRBJ1-6
size: NA
V: TRBV5-5

CDR3: CASSAIYRETQYF
DNA: TGTGCCAGTAGTGCCATCTACAGGGAGACCCAGTACTTC
D: NA
J: TRBJ2-5
size: NA
V: TRBV19

CDR3: CASSEVRGAETQYF
DNA: TGTGCCAGCAGTGAAGTGCGTGGTGCAGAGACCCAGTACTTC
D: NA
J: TRBJ2-5
size: NA
V: TRBV6-5

CDR3: CASRGDENYGYTF
DNA: TGCGCCAGCCGCGGGGACGAGAACTATGGCTACACCTTC
D: NA
J: TRBJ1-2
size: NA
V: TRBV5-1

CDR3: CASRELAGKDNEQFF
DNA: TGTGCCAGTAGGGAACTAGCGGGGAAAGACAATGAGCAGTTCTTC
D: TRBD2
J: TRBJ2-1
size: NA
V: TRBV19

CDR3: CASSLYQGGSYNSPLHF
DNA: TGTGCCAGCAGCTTATATCAGGGAGGCTCCTATAATTCACCCCTCCACTTT
D: NA
J: TRBJ1-6
size: NA
V: TRBV7-6

CDR3: CAWGQGLEPQHF
DNA: TGTGCCTGGGGACAGGGTCTGGAGCCCCAGCATTTT
D: TRBD1
J: TRBJ1-5
size: NA
V: TRBV30

CDR3: CASSLAGQNSPLHF
DNA: TGTGCCAGCAGCTTAGCGGGACAGAATTCACCCCTCCACTTT
D: TRBD1
J: TRBJ1-6
size: NA
V: TRBV7-3

CDR3: CASSLAPGQGVGSYNSPLHF
DNA: TGTGCCAGCAGCTTAGCCCCGGGACAGGGAGTCGGCTCCTATAATTCACCCCTCCACTTT
D: TRBD1
J: TRBJ1-6
size: NA
V: TRBV7-2

CDR3: CASSEAPPGQGRRQFF
DNA: TGTGCCAGCAGTGAAGCCCCTCCGGGACAGGGACGTCGGCAGTTCTTC
D: TRBD1
J: TRBJ2-1
size: NA
V: TRBV2